This entry concerns a single TCR beta chain. Germline assignment: CDR1 MDHEN and CDR2 SYDVKM. CDR3 length: 16 amino acids. The donors, healthy Caucasians from Russia, were aged about 6 to 100. The data originate from a study of blood T cells in healthy people across ages. Together with a sample-barcoded 5' primer, a J-beta primer mix was included in a second PCR lasting about 7 to 11 cycles. Using its own MiXCR run on the 5' RACE reads, TCRdb lists one record per CDR3 protein. This sample has 1 million to 1.2 million distinct CDR3 sequences, with more than 30% found just once. The source of this sequence is a man between 18 and 35 years old in good health. This sequence joins TRBV28 and TRBJ2-5; possibly TRBD1 or TRBD2 for D (5 bases each). Matching the DNA end better, TRBJ2-1 makes the J call doubtful. Sequencing was carried out using blood. The CDR3 loop is CASSLSSRDAQETQFF. CDR3 bases: TGTGCCAGCAGTTTATCTAGTCGGGACGCACAAGAGACCCAGTTCTTC.